The 32 T cell receptor beta chains presented below share a single source sample, sequenced in a study of PD-1 blockade in classical Hodgkin lymphoma. Data came from immunoSEQ multiplex PCR; TCRdb stores just in-frame clones and leaves some out. The data hold approximately 13,000 clones, with roughly 90% observed a single time. Each and every patient relapsed after autologous stem cell transplantation, and patients got differing brentuximab vedotin exposure. This specimen consisted of peripheral blood mononuclear cells (PBMCs), obtained at baseline. These receptors were taken from a human donor with classical Hodgkin lymphoma.

In this sample, this clone turned up once. This chain uses TRBV2 with TRBJ2-7, with D perhaps TRBD2 (6 bases). The CDR3 loop spans 13 amino acids. Deletions cut 8 bases from V and 0 bases from J, with 11 bases between. Germline CDR1 is SNHLY and CDR2 is FYNNEI. For the CDR3, the DNA is TGTGCCAGCGGCGGGGTGAGCTCCTACGAGCAGTACTTC. It codes for CASGGVSSYEQYF.

The gene calls are TRBV11-1 and TRBJ2-4, with D tentatively TRBD2 (6 bases). The germline V gene has CDR1 SGHAT and CDR2 FQDESV (reference sequence). The CDR3 loop spans 16 amino acids. Trimming took 5 bases from V and 0 from J, leaving 14 bases between them. The CDR3, as DNA: TGTGCCAGCAGCCCACCTAGGAGGGAAGCCAAAAACATTCAGTACTTC. Its translation is CASSPPRREAKNIQYF.

The DNA for the CDR3 is TGTGCCAGCAGCTTGTTAGAGGGGATGGATACGCAGTATTTT. Protein product: CASSLLEGMDTQYF. This chain connects TRBV11-2 to TRBJ2-3, with D perhaps matching TRBD1 or TRBD2 (5 bases each). V was pared by 3 bases and J by 6 bases, with 13 bases between. Germline V gene data show CDR1 as SGHAT and CDR2 as FQNNGV. The CDR3 contains 14 residues.

J is TRBJ1-4 and V is TRBV4-1; D is uncertain. The CDR3 spans 16 residues. Germline CDR1 reads MGHRA; CDR2 reads YSYEKL. V lost 0 bases, J lost 4 bases, and 12 bases lay in between. In DNA, the CDR3 is TGCGCCAGCAGCCAAGAACAGTCTCCCTTTAATGAAAAACTGTTTTTT. Translating it yields CASSQEQSPFNEKLFF.

This sequence joins TRBV7-3 and TRBJ2-7, with D tentatively TRBD1 or TRBD2 (5 bases each). The CDR3 is 14 residues long. V gave up 5 bases and J gave up 5 bases, with 16 bases separating them. CDR1 and CDR2 from the germline V gene are SGHTA and FQGTGA. CDR3: CASSAGTPGDEQYF. CDR3 coding DNA: TGTGCCAGCAGCGCTGGGACCCCTGGGGACGAGCAGTACTTC.

The V and J genes are TRBV19 and TRBJ2-7; D may be TRBD2 (5 bases). CDR3 size: 13 residues. Germline V gene data show CDR1 as LNHDA and CDR2 as SQIVND (reference sequence). The V gene lost 8 bases and the J gene lost 4 bases, with 15 bases spanning the gap. The DNA of the CDR3 is TGTGCCAGTGCCCCGACGGGGTGGTACGAGCAGTACTTC. As protein: CASAPTGWYEQYF. The complete variable domain, with remaining parts taken from reference TRBV19 and TRBJ2-7, reads DGGITQSPKYLFRKEGQNVTLSCEQNLNHDAMYWYRQDPGQGLRLIYYSQIVNDFQKGDIAEGYSVSREKKESFPLTVTSAQKNPTAFYLCASAPTGWYEQYFGPGTRLTVT.

The chain employs TRBV5-5 and TRBJ1-2; TRBD1 matches at 8 bases. Germline V gene sequence: CDR1 SGHKS, CDR2 YYEKEE (reference sequence). The CDR3 length is 17 residues. J was trimmed by 5 bases and V by 0 bases; bases with no gene match: 12. The CDR3 loop reads CASSLAGGEIFSYGYTF. The DNA for the CDR3 is TGTGCCAGCAGCTTGGCAGGGGGCGAGATTTTTAGTTATGGCTACACCTTC.

This clone appeared once. This chain joins TRBV25-1 and TRBJ2-7; possible D gene TRBD2, 7 bases. V was trimmed by 1 base and J by 5 bases, leaving 9 bases between them. The CDR3 runs to 13 residues. Germline assignment: CDR1 MGHDK and CDR2 SYGVNS. For the CDR3, the DNA is TGTGCCAGCAGTGAATTCGGGGGGCACGAGCAGTACTTC. Translation gives CASSEFGGHEQYF.

This rearrangement joins TRBV21-1 to TRBJ2-7; the tabulated D call, TRBD1, remains unverified against the DNA. TRBV21-1 is listed as a pseudogene. This CDR3 is built from 16 residues. Here the CDR3 reads CASSKEKTGCPGEQYF. The CDR3 DNA follows: TGTGCCAGCAGCAAAGAAAAGACAGGGTGCCCTGGAGAGCAGTACTTC.

V usage is TRBV7-9 and J usage is TRBJ2-1; TRBD2 agrees at 12 bases. The V segment lost 11 bases and the J segment 4 bases; nucleotides outside the gene matches: 12. Germline-derived CDR1 and CDR2 are SEHNR and FQNEAQ (reference sequence). The CDR3 is made up of 16 amino acids. CDR3 sequence: CACPRTSGTSYNEQFF. The CDR3 DNA sequence: TGTGCCTGTCCGAGGACTAGCGGGACTTCTTACAATGAGCAGTTCTTC. Looking up the rest from reference TRBV7-9 and TRBJ2-1 gives the full variable domain: DTGVSQNPRHKITKRGQNVTFRCDPISEHNRLYWYRQTLGQGPEFLTYFQNEAQLEKSRLLSDRFSAERPKGSFSTLEIQRTEQGDSAMYLCACPRTSGTSYNEQFFGPGTRLTVL.

The chain uses TRBV5-1 and TRBJ2-3, with D unclear. The CDR3 spans 14 residues. Trimming stripped 1 base from V and 2 bases from J, with 8 bases between. The germline V gene encodes CDR1 SGHRS and CDR2 YFSETQ. CDR3 sequence: CASSLRADTDTQYF. The CDR3 DNA reads TGCGCCAGCAGCTTGAGGGCGGACACAGATACGCAGTATTTT.

The CDR3: CASTWTSDLYEQYF. For the CDR3, the DNA is TGTGCCAGCACTTGGACTAGCGACCTATACGAGCAGTACTTC. This chain uses TRBV6-4 with TRBJ2-7; 9 nucleotides align to TRBD2. This CDR3 region has 14 residues. Germline loops: CDR1 MRHNA, CDR2 SNTAGT. V shed 7 bases, J shed 4 bases, and the junction held 8 bases outside the gene matches.

The chain joins TRBV12-5 to TRBJ2-1; no clear D. The V end lost 2 bases, the J end lost 7 bases, and 6 bases lay between the germline ends. CDR3 size: 12 residues. Looked up from germline, CDR1 is LGHNT and CDR2 is FRNRAP. The CDR3 DNA is TGTGCTAGTGGTTTGCCACCTAATGAGCAGTTCTTC. Amino acids: CASGLPPNEQFF.

V and J are TRBV18 and TRBJ1-4; tentatively, D is TRBD1 (6 bases). Trimming took off 5 bases at V and 5 bases at J, with 15 bases between the two ends. CDR1 KGHSH and CDR2 LQKENI come from the germline V gene. CDR3 length: 15 amino acids. CDR3 DNA sequence: TGTGCCAGCTCAGGAAACAGGGTGGGGAATGAAAAACTGTTTTTT. Translating it yields CASSGNRVGNEKLFF.

The gene calls are TRBV19 and TRBJ1-4; D is unclear. The CDR3 has 14 amino acids. V shed 3 bases and J shed 3 bases, with 8 bases lying between them. The germline V gene encodes CDR1 LNHDA and CDR2 SQIVND (reference sequence). CDR3 DNA sequence: TGTGCCAGTAGTATCTGGGGATCTAATGAAAAACTGTTTTTT. Protein: CASSIWGSNEKLFF.

The rearrangement uses TRBV7-9 and TRBJ2-1, with 12 bases matching TRBD2. This CDR3 has 16 residues. The germline V gene has CDR1 SEHNR and CDR2 FQNEAQ (reference sequence). V dropped 5 bases and J dropped 8; count of bases not matched to a gene: 10. The CDR3 region is CASSARLAGVFDEQFF. CDR3 sequence (DNA): TGTGCCAGCAGCGCCAGACTAGCGGGAGTATTCGATGAGCAGTTCTTC.

The CDR3 DNA follows: TGCGCCAGCAGTCGACAGGGTCCCCACTATGGCTACACCTTC. Protein: CASSRQGPHYGYTF. The rearrangement uses TRBV23-1 and TRBJ1-2, with TRBD1 matching over 7 bases. TRBV23-1 is sorted into the ORF group, with uncertain function. CDR3 length: 14 residues. With 4 bases clipped from V and 3 bases from J, the junction kept 5 bases outside the gene matches.

The V call is TRBV7-8, the J call TRBJ1-4; no definite D call. The CDR3 spans 15 residues. CDR1 is SGHVS and CDR2 is FQNEAQ in the germline V gene. The V end was cut by 2 bases, the J end by 0 bases, with 7 bases between. DNA for the CDR3: TGTGCCAGCAGCTTATTGAGGTCAACTAATGAAAAACTGTTTTTT. This codes for CASSLLRSTNEKLFF.

The chain joins TRBV5-1 to TRBJ1-6; TRBD1 matches 7 bases. Germline CDR1 is SGHRS and CDR2 is YFSETQ. The V and J ends lost 4 bases and 0 bases, in that order; junction bases with no gene match: 4. This CDR3 has 16 amino acids. The DNA of the CDR3 is TGCGCCAGCAGCCCCCGGGACAGCTCCTATAATTCACCCCTCCACTTT. Protein: CASSPRDSSYNSPLHF.

The chain employs TRBV2 and TRBJ2-5; no definite D call. Per germline, CDR1 SNHLY and CDR2 FYNNEI. Trimming took 4 bases from V and 10 from J, leaving 10 bases between them. The CDR3 is made up of 11 amino acids. The CDR3 here is CASSATNLQYF. As DNA, the CDR3 is TGTGCCAGCAGTGCCACTAACCTCCAGTACTTC. Drawing the rest from reference TRBV2 and TRBJ2-5, the complete variable domain is EPEVTQTPSHQVTQMGQEVILRCVPISNHLYFYWYRQILGQKVEFLVSFYNNEISEKSEIFDDQFSVERPDGSNFTLKIRSTKLEDSAMYFCASSATNLQYFGPGTRLLVL.

The DNA for the CDR3 is TGCGCCAGCGGCTCCGAGATAACAGGGACTGAAGCTTTCTTT. It yields the protein CASGSEITGTEAFF. The gene calls are TRBV5-1 and TRBJ1-1; a possible D gene is TRBD1 (6 bases). The V gene's germline CDR1 is SGHRS and CDR2 YFSETQ. V gave up 7 bases and J gave up 5 bases, with 18 bases separating them. CDR3 length: 14 amino acids.

This chain links TRBV6-6 with TRBJ2-7; D is possibly TRBD1 (6 bases). This CDR3 is built from 15 residues. V lost 6 bases and J 2 bases, leaving 17 bases between the germline ends. Germline V gives CDR1 MNHNY, CDR2 SVGAGI (reference sequence). The CDR3 coding sequence is TGTGCCAGCAGCCCCGGCACAGGGTGGACCTACGAGCAGTACTTC. Protein product: CASSPGTGWTYEQYF.

V usage is TRBV7-9 and J usage is TRBJ2-3; D might be TRBD1 or TRBD2, each matching 5 bases. V lost 3 bases, J lost 3 bases, and 19 bases lay in between. Germline V gene lookup returns CDR1 SEHNR and CDR2 FQNEAQ (reference sequence). This CDR3 spans 17 amino acids. The CDR3 nucleotides read TGTGCCAGCAGCTTGCCCCAGGGCAGGGCGGGTACAGATACGCAGTATTTT. Amino acid sequence: CASSLPQGRAGTDTQYF.

The chain recombines TRBV29-1 with TRBJ1-1, with 8 bases that match TRBD1. This CDR3 is 12 amino acids long. The germline gives CDR1 SQVTM, CDR2 ANQGSEA. Trimming cost V 6 bases and J 4 bases; bases outside gene matches: 4. CDR3 nucleotides: TGCAGCGTCGGAACAGGGGGCACTGAAGCTTTCTTT. This translates into CSVGTGGTEAFF.

The CDR3 loop is CASSPGTGINEQYF. CDR3 DNA: TGTGCCAGCAGCCCCGGGACAGGGATCAACGAGCAGTACTTC. V gene TRBV7-9 combines with J gene TRBJ2-7; 9 bases are a match to TRBD1. Germline CDR1 and CDR2: SEHNR and FQNEAQ (reference sequence). The CDR3 extends over 14 amino acids. The V segment lost 5 bases and the J segment 5 bases; nucleotides outside the gene matches: 7.

This clone was counted a single time. The chain links TRBV7-9 to TRBJ2-7; possible D gene TRBD1, 6 bases. The V end was cut by 5 bases, the J end by 5 bases, with 19 bases between. The germline gives CDR1 SEHNR, CDR2 FQNEAQ (reference sequence). The CDR3 totals 15 residues. The CDR3, as DNA: TGTGCCAGCAGCAAGACAGGCACCCCCCTAGACGAGCAGTACTTC. This translates into CASSKTGTPLDEQYF. Supplemented by reference TRBV7-9 and TRBJ2-7, the full variable domain reads DTGVSQNPRHKITKRGQNVTFRCDPISEHNRLYWYRQTLGQGPEFLTYFQNEAQLEKSRLLSDRFSAERPKGSFSTLEIQRTEQGDSAMYLCASSKTGTPLDEQYFGPGTRLTVT.

The rearrangement joins TRBV4-1 to TRBJ2-5; D unclear. V was pared by 4 bases and J by 1 base, with 13 bases between. The CDR3 consists of 15 residues. The germline V gene has CDR1 MGHRA and CDR2 YSYEKL. This chain's CDR3 is CASSRPGRIQETQYF. The CDR3 DNA reads as TGCGCCAGCAGCCGCCCAGGACGGATCCAAGAGACCCAGTACTTC.

The gene calls are TRBV9 and TRBJ2-5, with TRBD2 as a possible D gene (5 bases). The germline CDR1 and CDR2 sequences are SGDLS and YYNGEE. The V gene lost 4 bases and the J gene lost 5 bases, with 6 bases spanning the gap. The CDR3 loop spans 11 amino acids. CDR3 amino acids: CASSRGETQYF. The DNA of the CDR3 is TGTGCCAGCAGCCGAGGGGAGACCCAGTACTTC.

The CDR3 nucleotides read TGTGCCAGCAGCGCCCCGGTAAGGCCAGATACGCAGTATTTT. Amino acids: CASSAPVRPDTQYF. V is TRBV9 and J is TRBJ2-3; D gene ambiguous. This CDR3 is 14 amino acids long. Trimming left V 3 bases short and J 4 bases short, with 12 bases between. The germline V gene encodes CDR1 SGDLS and CDR2 YYNGEE.

The rearrangement joins TRBV6-5 to TRBJ1-1, with D unresolved. V was trimmed by 0 bases and J by 1 base, leaving 6 bases between them. Germline assignment: CDR1 MNHEY and CDR2 SVGAGI. The length of the CDR3 is 14 residues. The CDR3 sequence: CASSYSTRNTEAFF. As DNA, the CDR3 is TGTGCCAGCAGTTACTCGACTAGGAACACTGAAGCTTTCTTT.

This chain links TRBV27 with TRBJ2-3; the match to TRBD2 covers 11 bases. The CDR3 consists of 18 residues. V lost 4 bases, J lost 2 bases, and 11 bases stayed unmatched. Germline loops: CDR1 MNHEY, CDR2 SMNVEV (reference sequence). This CDR3 is CASSSRGTSGLSTDTQYF. The CDR3 nucleotides are TGTGCCAGCAGTTCCCGTGGGACTAGCGGACTCTCCACAGATACGCAGTATTTT.

This chain joins TRBV9 and TRBJ1-2; D unresolved. Deletions cut 0 bases from V and 8 bases from J, with 11 bases between. The CDR3 loop spans 13 amino acids. Germline values: CDR1 SGDLS, CDR2 YYNGEE. The CDR3 DNA is TGTGCCAGCAGCGTAGCCGGGCAAAGAGGCTACACCTTC. Amino acids: CASSVAGQRGYTF.